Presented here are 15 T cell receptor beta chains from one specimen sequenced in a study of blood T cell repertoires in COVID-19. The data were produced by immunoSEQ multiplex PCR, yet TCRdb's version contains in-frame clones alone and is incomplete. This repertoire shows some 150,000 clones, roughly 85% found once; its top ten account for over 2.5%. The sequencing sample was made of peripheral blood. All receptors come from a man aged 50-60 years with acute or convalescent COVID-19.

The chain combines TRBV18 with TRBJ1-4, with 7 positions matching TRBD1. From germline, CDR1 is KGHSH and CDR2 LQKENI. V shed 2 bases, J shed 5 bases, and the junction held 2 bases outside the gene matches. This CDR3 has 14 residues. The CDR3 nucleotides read TGTGCCAGCTCACCAGGGACAGAAAATGAAAAACTGTTTTTT. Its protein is CASSPGTENEKLFF.

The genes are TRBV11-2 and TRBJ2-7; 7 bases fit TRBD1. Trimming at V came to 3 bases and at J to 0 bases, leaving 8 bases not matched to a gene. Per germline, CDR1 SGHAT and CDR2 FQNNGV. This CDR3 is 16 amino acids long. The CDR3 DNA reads TGTGCCAGCAGCTTCCCCCTCCGGGACAGCTCCTACGAGCAGTACTTC. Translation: CASSFPLRDSSYEQYF.

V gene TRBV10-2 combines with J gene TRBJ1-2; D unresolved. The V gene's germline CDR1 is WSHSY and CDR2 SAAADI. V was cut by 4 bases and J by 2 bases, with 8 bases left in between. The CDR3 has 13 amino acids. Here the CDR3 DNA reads TGCGCCAGCAGTGGACGGGAAAACTATGGCTACACCTTC. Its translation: CASSGRENYGYTF.

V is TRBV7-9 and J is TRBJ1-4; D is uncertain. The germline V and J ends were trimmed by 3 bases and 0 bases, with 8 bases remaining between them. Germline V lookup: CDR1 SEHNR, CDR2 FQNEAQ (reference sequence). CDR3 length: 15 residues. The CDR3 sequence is CASSFFATTNEKLFF. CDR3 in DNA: TGTGCCAGCAGCTTCTTCGCGACAACTAATGAAAAACTGTTTTTT.

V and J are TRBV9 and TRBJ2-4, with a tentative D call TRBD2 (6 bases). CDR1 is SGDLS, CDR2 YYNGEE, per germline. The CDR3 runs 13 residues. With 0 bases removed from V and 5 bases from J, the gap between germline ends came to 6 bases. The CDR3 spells CASSVGRENIQYF. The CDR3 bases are TGTGCCAGCAGCGTAGGGAGGGAAAACATTCAGTACTTC.

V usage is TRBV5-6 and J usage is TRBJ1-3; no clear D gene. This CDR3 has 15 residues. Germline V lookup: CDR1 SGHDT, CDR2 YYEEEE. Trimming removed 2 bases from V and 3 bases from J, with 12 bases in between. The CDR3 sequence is CASSFSPAFGNTIYF. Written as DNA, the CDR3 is TGTGCCAGCAGCTTCAGCCCAGCGTTTGGAAACACCATATATTTT.

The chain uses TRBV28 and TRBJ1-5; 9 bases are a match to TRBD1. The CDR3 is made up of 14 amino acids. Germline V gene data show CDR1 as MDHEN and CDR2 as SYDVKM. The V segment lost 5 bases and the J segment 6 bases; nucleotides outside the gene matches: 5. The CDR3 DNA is TGTGCCAGCAGTCCCGGGACAGGGTTTCAGCCCCAGCATTTT. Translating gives CASSPGTGFQPQHF.

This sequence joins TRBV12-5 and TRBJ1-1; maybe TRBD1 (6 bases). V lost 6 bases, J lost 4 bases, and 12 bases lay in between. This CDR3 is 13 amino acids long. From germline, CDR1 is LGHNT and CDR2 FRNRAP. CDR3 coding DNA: TGTGCTAGTGGCCTTACAGGGAGCACTGAAGCTTTCTTT. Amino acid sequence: CASGLTGSTEAFF.

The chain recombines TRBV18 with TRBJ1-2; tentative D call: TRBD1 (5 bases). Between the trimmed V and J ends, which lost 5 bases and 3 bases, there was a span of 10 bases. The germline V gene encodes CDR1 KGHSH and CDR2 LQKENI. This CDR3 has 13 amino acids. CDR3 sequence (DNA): TGTGCCAGCTCAATCAGGGAAGACTATGGCTACACCTTC. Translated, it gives CASSIREDYGYTF.

The DNA for the CDR3 is TGCGCCAGCAGCCAGGCCACTAGCGGGGTCGTCTACGAGCAGTACTTC. It is translated as CASSQATSGVVYEQYF. The V gene is TRBV4-1, the J gene TRBJ2-7; TRBD2 aligns across 10 bases. V lost 3 bases to trimming and J lost 3 bases; unmatched junction nucleotides: 8. The CDR3 is made up of 16 amino acids. Germline CDR1 reads MGHRA; CDR2 reads YSYEKL.

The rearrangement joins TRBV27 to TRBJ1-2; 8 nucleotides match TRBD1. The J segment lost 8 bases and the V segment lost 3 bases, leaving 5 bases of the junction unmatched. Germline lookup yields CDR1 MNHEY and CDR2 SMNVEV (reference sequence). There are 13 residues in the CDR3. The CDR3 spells CASSLTGVMGYTF. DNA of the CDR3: TGTGCCAGCAGTTTGACAGGGGTCATGGGCTACACCTTC.

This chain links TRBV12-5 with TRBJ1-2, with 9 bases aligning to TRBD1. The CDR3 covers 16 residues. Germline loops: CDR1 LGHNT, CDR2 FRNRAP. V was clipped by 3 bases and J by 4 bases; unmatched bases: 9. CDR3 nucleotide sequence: TGTGCTAGTGGTTTTGGGGACAGGGTTTTGGGCTATGGCTACACCTTC. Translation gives CASGFGDRVLGYGYTF.

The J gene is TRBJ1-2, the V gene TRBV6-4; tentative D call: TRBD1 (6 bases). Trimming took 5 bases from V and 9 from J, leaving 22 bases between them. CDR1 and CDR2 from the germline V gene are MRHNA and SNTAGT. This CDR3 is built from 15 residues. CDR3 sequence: CASSPEQGVRNSYTF. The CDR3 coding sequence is TGTGCCAGCAGTCCCGAACAGGGAGTTCGTAATAGCTACACCTTC.

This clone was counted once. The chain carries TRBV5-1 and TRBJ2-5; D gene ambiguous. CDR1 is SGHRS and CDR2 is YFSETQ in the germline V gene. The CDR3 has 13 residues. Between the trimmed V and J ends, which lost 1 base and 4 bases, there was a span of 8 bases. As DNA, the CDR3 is TGCGCCAGCAGCTTGCAAACTACAGAGACCCAGTACTTC. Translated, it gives CASSLQTTETQYF. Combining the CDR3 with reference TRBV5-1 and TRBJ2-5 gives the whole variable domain KAGVTQTPRYLIKTRGQQVTLSCSPISGHRSVSWYQQTPGQGLQFLFEYFSETQRNKGNFPGRFSGRQFSNSRSEMNVSTLELGDSALYLCASSLQTTETQYFGPGTRLLVL.

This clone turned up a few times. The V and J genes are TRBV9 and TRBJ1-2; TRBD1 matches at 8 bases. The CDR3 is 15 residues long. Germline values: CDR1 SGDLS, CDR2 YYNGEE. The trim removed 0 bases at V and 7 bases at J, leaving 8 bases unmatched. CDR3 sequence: CASSVAGQGGSGYTF. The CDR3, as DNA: TGTGCCAGCAGCGTAGCCGGACAGGGCGGATCTGGCTACACCTTC.